Each of the 10 T cell receptor beta chains below was sequenced from the same sample in a study of blood T cell repertoires in COVID-19. Only in-frame clones appear in the TCRdb table, and some are missing; sequencing was by immunoSEQ multiplex PCR. The profile shows about 120,000 clones, 70% to 80% of them singletons. Material: peripheral blood. The receptors stem from a human donor in a cohort sampled during active COVID-19.

This clone has a single count. V and J are TRBV27 and TRBJ2-7; D gene ambiguous. From germline, CDR1 is MNHEY and CDR2 SMNVEV (reference sequence). V shed 4 bases and J shed 3 bases, with 4 bases lying between them. The CDR3 is made up of 11 amino acids. The CDR3 DNA reads as TGTGCCAGCAGTTCAAACTACGAGCAGTACTTC. Encoded protein: CASSSNYEQYF.

This clone was recorded a few times. The chain has TRBV29-1 and TRBJ1-1; no reliable D call. This CDR3 region has 10 residues. V dropped 7 bases and J dropped 3 bases, with 6 bases sitting between them. Looked up from germline, CDR1 is SQVTM and CDR2 is ANQGSEA. The CDR3 reads CSGDYTEAFF. CDR3 nucleotides: TGCAGCGGAGACTACACTGAAGCTTTCTTT.

This chain links TRBV30 with TRBJ2-7, with D tentatively TRBD1 (6 bases). The CDR3 consists of 15 residues. Trimming took off 1 base at V and 2 bases at J, with 15 bases between the two ends. Germline CDR1 and CDR2: GTSNPN and SVGIG (reference sequence). The DNA of the CDR3 is TGTGCCTGGAGTGCCCCCCCCACAGGGCCCTACGAGCAGTACTTC. The encoded protein is CAWSAPPTGPYEQYF.

This chain joins TRBV5-4 and TRBJ2-2; 9 nucleotides line up with TRBD1. After removal of 5 bases from V and 5 bases from J, the junction contained 10 bases not matched to a gene. Looked up from germline, CDR1 is SGHNT and CDR2 is YYREEE (reference sequence). The CDR3 runs to 16 residues. The CDR3 protein is CASRPAGQGRTGELFF. The CDR3 bases are TGTGCCAGCAGACCTGCTGGACAGGGGAGGACCGGGGAGCTGTTTTTT. The whole variable domain, filled in from reference TRBV5-4 and TRBJ2-2, reads ETGVTQSPTHLIKTRGQQVTLRCSSQSGHNTVSWYQQALGQGPQFIFQYYREEENGRGNFPPRFSGLQFPNYSSELNVNALELDDSALYLCASRPAGQGRTGELFFGEGSRLTVL.

The table lists this clone with many counts. The chain couples TRBV7-2 to TRBJ2-7; the D gene is possibly TRBD2 (5 bases). The CDR3 has 14 amino acids. V was cut by 3 bases and J by 3 bases, with 12 bases left in between. Germline V gives CDR1 SGHTA, CDR2 FQGNSA. Written as DNA, the CDR3 is TGTGCCAGCAGCTTCAGGTATCGGGACTACGAGCAGTACTTC. As protein: CASSFRYRDYEQYF.

The V and J genes are TRBV7-2 and TRBJ1-2; 10 bases map to TRBD1. J was trimmed by 5 bases and V by 5 bases; bases with no gene match: 5. The germline V gene has CDR1 SGHTA and CDR2 FQGNSA. The CDR3 sequence is 14 residues long. CDR3 sequence reads: CASSATGGPYGYTF. The DNA of the CDR3 is TGTGCCAGCAGCGCGACAGGGGGCCCGTATGGCTACACCTTC.

V is TRBV7-9 and J is TRBJ2-2, with D possibly being TRBD1 (6 bases). Germline V gives CDR1 SEHNR, CDR2 FQNEAQ (reference sequence). This CDR3 spans 16 amino acids. Trimming removed 0 bases at V and 1 base at J, with 9 bases between. Here the CDR3 DNA reads TGTGCCAGCAGCTTAGCAGGACAGCTGAACACCGGGGAGCTGTTTTTT. Encoded protein: CASSLAGQLNTGELFF. The whole variable domain, remainder taken from reference TRBV7-9 and TRBJ2-2, is DTGVSQNPRHKITKRGQNVTFRCDPISEHNRLYWYRQTLGQGPEFLTYFQNEAQLEKSRLLSDRFSAERPKGSFSTLEIQRTEQGDSAMYLCASSLAGQLNTGELFFGEGSRLTVL.

This clone is a singleton in its sample. This chain connects TRBV30 to TRBJ2-7, with 9 bases matching TRBD2. V gave up 4 bases and J gave up 1 base; unmatched junction bases: 2. The CDR3 has 13 amino acids. Germline values: CDR1 GTSNPN, CDR2 SVGIG (reference sequence). In DNA form, the CDR3 reads TGTGCCTGGACTAGCGGGGCATCCTACGAGCAGTACTTC. Translating gives CAWTSGASYEQYF.

This chain connects TRBV5-4 to TRBJ2-7; a weak D match, TRBD2 (6 bases). CDR3 length: 14 amino acids. In germline, CDR1 is SGHNT, CDR2 YYREEE (reference sequence). With 6 bases removed from V and 5 bases from J, the gap between germline ends came to 18 bases. The CDR3 here is CASTRGVGGNEQYF. CDR3 bases: TGTGCCAGCACCCGCGGGGTGGGCGGGAACGAGCAGTACTTC. Looking up the rest from reference TRBV5-4 and TRBJ2-7 gives the full variable domain: ETGVTQSPTHLIKTRGQQVTLRCSSQSGHNTVSWYQQALGQGPQFIFQYYREEENGRGNFPPRFSGLQFPNYSSELNVNALELDDSALYLCASTRGVGGNEQYFGPGTRLTVT.

The V and J genes are TRBV7-9 and TRBJ2-1; 7 bases map to TRBD1. Losses at the gene ends were 0 bases for V and 5 bases for J; bases not matched to a gene: 16. Germline CDR1 and CDR2: SEHNR and FQNEAQ (reference sequence). There are 19 residues in the CDR3. CDR3 region: CASSLARGFGDSIDNEQFF. The CDR3 nucleotides read TGTGCCAGCAGCTTAGCGCGAGGGTTTGGGGACAGTATAGACAATGAGCAGTTCTTC.